The 28 T cell receptor beta chains presented below share a single source sample, sequenced in a study of OX40 agonist ivuxolimab in advanced cancers. The method was immunoSEQ multiplex PCR; TCRdb's version includes in-frame clones alone and lacks a portion of them. The table shows roughly 80,000 clones, with 80% to 90% occurring only once. The material sequenced was CD4+ or CD8+ T cells sorted from blood, taken in a trial of the OX40 agonist ivuxolimab. These receptors originate from an adult with an advanced solid tumor such as melanoma, head and neck, liver or kidney cancer.

The genes are TRBV4-3 and TRBJ2-6; D is uncertain. Germline-derived CDR1 and CDR2 are LGHNA and YSLEER. The CDR3 loop spans 14 amino acids. V lost 1 base to trimming and J lost 1 base, with 2 bases between them. The CDR3 is CASSQVSGANVLTF. The CDR3 DNA sequence: TGCGCCAGCAGCCAAGTATCTGGGGCCAACGTCCTGACTTTC.

The rearrangement links TRBV23-1 to TRBJ1-3; the match to TRBD1 covers 7 bases. TRBV23-1 is flagged as an ORF with uncertain function. CDR3 size: 14 residues. The V and J ends lost 7 bases and 8 bases, in that order; junction bases with no gene match: 11. CDR3 nucleotides: TGCGCCAGCATCGTGCCGGGACAGACCCACACCATATATTTT. The encoded protein is CASIVPGQTHTIYF.

The chain uses TRBV11-2 and TRBJ1-2; tentatively, D is TRBD1 (5 bases). CDR1 SGHAT and CDR2 FQNNGV come from the germline V gene. The CDR3 is 14 residues long. The V end was cut by 4 bases, the J end by 8 bases, with 17 bases between. The CDR3 loop is CASSSVGYRRGYTF. DNA for the CDR3: TGTGCCAGCAGCTCGGTGGGATACAGGAGAGGCTACACCTTC.

The gene calls are TRBV5-8 and TRBJ2-7; 8 nucleotides agree with TRBD1. CDR3 length: 14 residues. CDR1 is SGHTS and CDR2 is YDEGEE in the germline V gene. The V and J ends lost 2 bases and 2 bases, in that order; junction bases with no gene match: 3. Written as DNA, the CDR3 is TGTGCCAGCAGCTTCGGCAGGGGGCCCTACGAGCAGTACTTC. As protein: CASSFGRGPYEQYF.

The rearrangement uses TRBV5-1 and TRBJ1-2; the match to TRBD1 covers 8 bases. Germline V gives CDR1 SGHRS, CDR2 YFSETQ. The CDR3 loop spans 15 amino acids. V dropped 0 bases and J dropped 5; count of bases not matched to a gene: 6. The CDR3 loop is CASSLDAGGSYGYTF. The CDR3 DNA is TGCGCCAGCAGCTTGGATGCAGGGGGCTCTTATGGCTACACCTTC. Variable domain in full (rest from reference TRBV5-1 and TRBJ1-2): KAGVTQTPRYLIKTRGQQVTLSCSPISGHRSVSWYQQTPGQGLQFLFEYFSETQRNKGNFPGRFSGRQFSNSRSEMNVSTLELGDSALYLCASSLDAGGSYGYTFGSGTRLTVV.

The gene calls are TRBV20-1 and TRBJ1-3; D remains ambiguous. Per germline, CDR1 DFQATT and CDR2 SNEGSKA (reference sequence). The CDR3 is 11 residues long. Trimming cost V 1 base and J 4 bases, with 2 bases left between them. The CDR3 reads CSARVGNTIYF. CDR3 nucleotide sequence: TGCAGTGCTAGAGTGGGAAACACCATATATTTT.

The J gene is TRBJ2-7, the V gene TRBV11-2; the D gene is possibly TRBD1 (5 bases). Trimming cost V 4 bases and J 9 bases, with 25 bases left between them. Germline V gene sequence: CDR1 SGHAT, CDR2 FQNNGV. The CDR3 length is 16 residues. As DNA, the CDR3 is TGTGCCAGCAGCTGGGGCAACCCGTCCTCAGGGCCGGTGCAGTACTTC. Residues: CASSWGNPSSGPVQYF.

The V call is TRBV7-8, the J call TRBJ1-4, with D possibly matching TRBD1 (5 bases). Between the trimmed V and J ends, which lost 2 bases and 8 bases, there was a span of 9 bases. Germline V lookup: CDR1 SGHVS, CDR2 FQNEAQ. The CDR3 extends over 13 amino acids. Here the CDR3 DNA reads TGTGCCAGCAGCTTACAGGGAATGGAAAAACTGTTTTTT. It codes for CASSLQGMEKLFF.

The chain employs TRBV7-8 and TRBJ1-2; D call uncertain. Germline CDR1 SGHVS, CDR2 FQNEAQ. Trimming took off 5 bases at V and 3 bases at J, with 13 bases between the two ends. This CDR3 comprises 14 residues. CDR3: CASSQMGTYYGYTF. The CDR3 DNA reads TGTGCCAGCAGCCAAATGGGCACCTACTATGGCTACACCTTC.

This rearrangement joins TRBV28 to TRBJ2-3; the D call may be TRBD1 or TRBD2 (5 bases each). The CDR3 is made up of 14 amino acids. Trimming took off 6 bases at V and 3 bases at J, with 13 bases between the two ends. The V gene's germline CDR1 is MDHEN and CDR2 SYDVKM. The CDR3 DNA reads TGTGCCAGCAGAAGGGACCTAAAAACAGATACGCAGTATTTT. Translating gives CASRRDLKTDTQYF.

The rearrangement links TRBV6-6 to TRBJ1-1; a weak D match, TRBD1 (6 bases). Between the trimmed V and J ends, which lost 0 bases and 3 bases, there was a span of 8 bases. Germline V gives CDR1 MNHNY, CDR2 SVGAGI (reference sequence). The CDR3 totals 14 residues. The CDR3 loop is CASSYSPGDTEAFF. The CDR3 coding sequence is TGTGCCAGCAGTTACTCGCCAGGGGACACTGAAGCTTTCTTT.

The J gene is TRBJ2-5, the V gene TRBV18, with 11 bases matching TRBD2. The trim removed 1 base at V and 5 bases at J, leaving 6 bases unmatched. The CDR3 runs to 16 residues. The V gene's germline CDR1 is KGHSH and CDR2 LQKENI. The CDR3 DNA sequence: TGTGCCAGCTCACCACTTACTAGCGGGGGAGAGGAGACCCAGTACTTC. Translated: CASSPLTSGGEETQYF.

The chain recombines TRBV5-1 with TRBJ1-3; D remains ambiguous. The ends were cut back, 0 bases at V and 0 bases at J, with 13 bases in the middle. CDR1 and CDR2 (germline): SGHRS, YFSETQ. This CDR3 region has 17 residues. The CDR3 spells CASSLASGKLSGNTIYF. CDR3 nucleotide sequence: TGCGCCAGCAGCTTGGCATCCGGGAAACTCTCTGGAAACACCATATATTTT.

The V call is TRBV7-2, the J call TRBJ2-5; 8 nucleotides match TRBD2. Per germline, CDR1 SGHTA and CDR2 FQGNSA. The length of the CDR3 is 14 residues. Unmatched junction bases numbered 5, after V lost 3 bases and J lost 5 bases. As DNA, the CDR3 is TGTGCCAGCAGCTTGACGGGAGGGTGGGAGACCCAGTACTTC. This sequence encodes CASSLTGGWETQYF. The variable domain in full, with the rest retrieved from reference TRBV7-2 and TRBJ2-5, is GAGVSQSPSNKVTEKGKDVELRCDPISGHTALYWYRQSLGQGLEFLIYFQGNSAPDKSGLPSDRFSAERTGGSVSTLTIQRTQQEDSAVYLCASSLTGGWETQYFGPGTRLLVL.

The V call is TRBV18, the J call TRBJ2-1; D perhaps matches TRBD1 (6 bases). Trimming took 6 bases from V and 5 from J, leaving 17 bases between them. Germline CDR1 KGHSH, CDR2 LQKENI. The CDR3 spans 15 residues. The CDR3 DNA reads TGTGCCAGCTCGCGACAGAAAGGACAGCACAATGAGCAGTTCTTC. Translation gives CASSRQKGQHNEQFF.

The chain uses TRBV5-1 and TRBJ2-3; TRBD1 is a possible D gene (6 bases). The CDR3 covers 13 residues. The V end lost 5 bases, the J end lost 7 bases, and 14 bases lay between the germline ends. The germline CDR1 and CDR2 sequences are SGHRS and YFSETQ. This CDR3 is CASSGGQHNTQYF. The DNA of the CDR3 is TGCGCCAGCAGTGGCGGACAGCACAATACGCAGTATTTT.

This clone showed up just a few times. J is TRBJ2-1 and V is TRBV7-2; 10 bases line up with TRBD1. The J segment lost 7 bases and the V segment lost 7 bases, leaving 7 bases of the junction unmatched. Per germline, CDR1 SGHTA and CDR2 FQGNSA. The CDR3 contains 14 residues. As DNA, the CDR3 is TGTGCCAGCAACCCGGGACAGGGGCAAAATGAGCAGTTCTTC. This encodes CASNPGQGQNEQFF.

J is TRBJ2-7 and V is TRBV11-1; D is possibly TRBD1 or TRBD2 (5 bases each). Germline CDR1 reads SGHAT; CDR2 reads FQDESV (reference sequence). With 6 bases removed from V and 5 bases from J, the gap between germline ends came to 17 bases. The CDR3 spans 14 residues. The CDR3: CASRRRGVWDEQYF. The DNA for the CDR3 is TGTGCCAGCAGGCGGCGAGGGGTATGGGACGAGCAGTACTTC.

The chain couples TRBV6-5 to TRBJ1-6; 7 bases map to TRBD1. J was trimmed by 5 bases and V by 6 bases; bases with no gene match: 4. Germline V gene sequence: CDR1 MNHEY, CDR2 SVGAGI. The CDR3 totals 14 residues. CDR3 residues: CASSEDRDNSPLHF. The DNA of the CDR3 is TGTGCCAGCAGCGAAGACAGGGATAATTCACCCCTCCACTTT.

V gene TRBV14 combines with J gene TRBJ1-6; D might be TRBD1 (5 bases). Trimming removed 1 base at V and 18 bases at J, with 13 bases between. The length of the CDR3 is 12 residues. Germline V CDR1 and CDR2: SGHDN, FVKESK. CDR3 DNA sequence: TGTGCCAGCAGCCAAGGCTCAGGGAGCCGCCACTTT. Its translation is CASSQGSGSRHF.

The chain carries TRBV7-3 and TRBJ2-7, with D possibly TRBD2 on 5 matching bases. V lost 5 bases and J 3 bases, leaving 11 bases between the germline ends. CDR1 and CDR2 from the germline V gene are SGHTA and FQGTGA. This CDR3 has 13 residues. CDR3 sequence (DNA): TGTGCCAGCAGCACCGGACTCCTCTACGAGCAGTACTTC. Encoded protein: CASSTGLLYEQYF.

This clone was counted only a few times. This same CDR3 is encoded by further DNA sequences in the sample. The chain links TRBV4-2 to TRBJ2-7; D is unresolved. The ends were cut back, 0 bases at V and 4 bases at J, with 7 bases in the middle. The CDR3 length is 13 residues. The V gene's germline CDR1 is LGHNA and CDR2 YNFKEQ. The CDR3 is CASSQDLGYEQYF. The CDR3 nucleotides are TGTGCCAGCAGCCAAGATCTGGGGTACGAGCAGTACTTC.

V usage is TRBV4-1 and J usage is TRBJ2-1; 9 bases fit TRBD2. The CDR3 loop spans 15 amino acids. The germline gives CDR1 MGHRA, CDR2 YSYEKL. Trimming at V came to 1 base and at J to 13 bases, leaving 11 bases not matched to a gene. CDR3 nucleotides: TGCGCCAGCAGCCAAGGGGAGATGACTAGCGGAAAACAGTTCTTC. Amino acids: CASSQGEMTSGKQFF.

The CDR3 reads CASSYRRDKRQTQYF. In nucleotides, the CDR3 is TGTGCCAGCAGTTACCGACGGGACAAGAGGCAGACCCAGTACTTC. The chain carries TRBV6-5 and TRBJ2-5, with D perhaps TRBD1 (6 bases). Germline CDR1 and CDR2: MNHEY and SVGAGI. CDR3 length: 15 residues. Between the trimmed V and J ends, which lost 2 bases and 6 bases, there was a span of 16 bases.

The CDR3 reads CASSDSSGSGHEQYF. The CDR3 nucleotides read TGCGCCAGCAGTGATTCCAGCGGGAGTGGGCACGAGCAGTACTTC. This chain joins TRBV10-1 and TRBJ2-7; 8 bases are shared with TRBD2. This CDR3 is built from 15 residues. Germline loops: CDR1 WNHNN, CDR2 SYGVQD (reference sequence). After removal of 3 bases from V and 5 bases from J, the junction contained 9 bases not matched to a gene.

V is TRBV7-9 and J is TRBJ2-1; D is perhaps TRBD1 (5 bases). Per germline, CDR1 SEHNR and CDR2 FQNEAQ (reference sequence). The CDR3 sequence is 15 residues long. The V end lost 4 bases, the J end lost 4 bases, and 14 bases lay between the germline ends. The CDR3 here is CASSSVKGQYNEQFF. CDR3 coding DNA: TGTGCCAGCAGCTCGGTAAAGGGGCAGTACAATGAGCAGTTCTTC.

The V and J genes are TRBV28 and TRBJ1-3; D is perhaps TRBD1 (5 bases). CDR3 length: 16 residues. V lost 2 bases and J lost 0, with 11 bases in between. CDR1 is MDHEN, CDR2 SYDVKM, per germline. CDR3: CASSLGGMSSGNTIYF. The CDR3 nucleotides read TGTGCCAGCAGTTTAGGGGGGATGAGCTCTGGAAACACCATATATTTT.

Points on this clone: A read error may account for a junction end that differs from germline. The chain joins TRBV4-1 to TRBJ1-4; D remains unclear. This CDR3 region has 17 residues. Germline CDR1 is MGHRA and CDR2 is YSYEKL. The CDR3 sequence is CASRQEVASRGGEKLFF. As DNA, the CDR3 is TGCGCCAGCAGACAAGAAGTAGCATCGCGGGGAGGTGAAAAACTGTTTTTT.